A single sample is the source of the 6 T cell receptor beta chains below, sequenced in a study of molecular identifiers for immune sequencing clone quantification. TCRdb re-derived calls from the PCR reads in MiXCR, one entry per CDR3 protein. Of under 600,000 distinct CDR3 sequences listed, about 25% are singletons. Sequenced sample: naive CD8+ T cells from blood, with Jurkat cell RNA spiked in. Documented subset: FACS-sorted CD8+CD4-CCR7+CD45RA+ naive T cells. These receptors all come from a human donor in good health. Some libraries in this study had Jurkat cell RNA spiked in.

To note about this clonotype: The junction shows a germline mismatch at one end, possibly a read error. The CDR3 sequence: CASRPRPSGPYAQYF. The CDR3 DNA reads TGTGCCAGCCGCCCCCGGCCTAGCGGGCCCTACGCGCAGTACTTC. The V call is TRBV9, the J call TRBJ2-7, with 8 bases that match TRBD2. CDR1 is SGDLS, CDR2 YYNGEE, per germline. The CDR3 covers 15 residues.

Details on this clonotype: The junction differs from germline at one of its ends, possibly a read error. The V gene is TRBV3-1, the J gene TRBJ2-5; no clear D. This CDR3 is 15 amino acids long. From germline, CDR1 is LGHDT and CDR2 YNNKEL (reference sequence). This CDR3 is CASSQAHRVQEPQYF. The DNA of the CDR3 is TGTGCCAGCAGCCAAGCCCACAGAGTACAAGAGCCCCAGTACTTC.

The sample holds many counts of this clonotype. This chain joins TRBV29-1 and TRBJ2-7; D tentatively reads TRBD1 or TRBD2 (5 bases each). The germline V gene encodes CDR1 SQVTM and CDR2 ANQGSEA. V dropped 7 bases and J dropped 0 bases, with 13 bases sitting between them. The CDR3 has 13 amino acids. CDR3 DNA sequence: TGCAGCGGCCGGGACGGAGGCTCCTACGAGCAGTACTTC. It translates to CSGRDGGSYEQYF.

Details on this clonotype: It may be a read error: a sequence one base away is much more abundant. The rearrangement joins TRBV20-1 to TRBJ2-3; D is undetermined. CDR1 DFQATT and CDR2 SNEGSKA come from the germline V gene (reference sequence). CDR3 length: 12 amino acids. CDR3 sequence (DNA): TGCAGTGCCAGAGACCCCACAGATATGCAGTATTTT. Residues: CSARDPTDMQYF.

This clonotype came up a few times. V gene TRBV6-2 or TRBV6-3 combines with J gene TRBJ2-3; TRBD2 matches 7 bases. CDR3 length: 15 residues. The V gene end was trimmed by 4 bases and the J gene end by 3 bases; junction bases not matched to a gene: 7. The germline V gene has CDR1 MNHEY and CDR2 SVGEGT. Here the CDR3 reads CASSSTSRYTDTQYF. The CDR3 DNA reads as TGTGCCAGCAGTTCGACTAGCCGGTATACAGATACGCAGTATTTT.

The gene calls are TRBV27 and TRBJ2-7; 7 nucleotides match TRBD1. The CDR3 runs to 15 residues. CDR1 is MNHEY and CDR2 is SMNVEV in the germline V gene (reference sequence). J lost 5 bases, V lost 0 bases, and 7 bases had no gene match. The CDR3 nucleotides are TGTGCCAGCAGTTTATCGGCGACAGGGTTGGACGAGCAGTACTTC. Translated: CASSLSATGLDEQYF.